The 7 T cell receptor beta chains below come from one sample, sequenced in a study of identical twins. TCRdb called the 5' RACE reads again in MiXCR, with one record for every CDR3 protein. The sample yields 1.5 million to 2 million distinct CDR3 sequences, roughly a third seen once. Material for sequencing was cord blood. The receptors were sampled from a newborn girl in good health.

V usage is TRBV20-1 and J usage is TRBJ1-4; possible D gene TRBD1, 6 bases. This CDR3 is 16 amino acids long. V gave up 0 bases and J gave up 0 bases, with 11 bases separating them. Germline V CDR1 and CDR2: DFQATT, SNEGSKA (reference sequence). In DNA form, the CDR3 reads TGCAGTGCTAGAGATCCCTGGACAGCAACTAATGAAAAACTGTTTTTT. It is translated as CSARDPWTATNEKLFF.

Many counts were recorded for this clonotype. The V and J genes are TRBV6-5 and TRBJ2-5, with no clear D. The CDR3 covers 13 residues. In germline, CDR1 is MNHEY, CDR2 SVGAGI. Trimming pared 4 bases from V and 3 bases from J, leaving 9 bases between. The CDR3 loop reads CASSFRTEETQYF. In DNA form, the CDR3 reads TGTGCCAGCAGTTTCCGGACGGAAGAGACCCAGTACTTC.

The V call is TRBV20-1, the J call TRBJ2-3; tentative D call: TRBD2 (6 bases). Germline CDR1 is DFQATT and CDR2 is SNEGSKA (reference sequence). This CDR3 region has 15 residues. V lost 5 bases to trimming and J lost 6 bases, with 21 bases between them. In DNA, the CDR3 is TGCAGTGCTCCCGGCGGGGCTTTATCCACGGATACGCAGTATTTT. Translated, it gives CSAPGGALSTDTQYF.

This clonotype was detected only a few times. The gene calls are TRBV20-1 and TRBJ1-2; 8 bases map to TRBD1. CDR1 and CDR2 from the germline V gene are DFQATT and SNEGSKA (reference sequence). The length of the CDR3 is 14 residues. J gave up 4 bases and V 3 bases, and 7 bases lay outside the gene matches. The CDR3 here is CSASSSGGGYGYTF. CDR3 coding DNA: TGCAGTGCTAGTAGTTCAGGGGGCGGCTATGGCTACACCTTC.

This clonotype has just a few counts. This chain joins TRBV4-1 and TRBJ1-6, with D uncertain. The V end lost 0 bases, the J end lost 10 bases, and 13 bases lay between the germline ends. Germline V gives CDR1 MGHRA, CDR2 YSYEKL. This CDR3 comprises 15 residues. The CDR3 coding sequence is TGCGCCAGCAGCCAAGAGCGTCAGACCGTATCACCCCTCCACTTT. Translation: CASSQERQTVSPLHF.

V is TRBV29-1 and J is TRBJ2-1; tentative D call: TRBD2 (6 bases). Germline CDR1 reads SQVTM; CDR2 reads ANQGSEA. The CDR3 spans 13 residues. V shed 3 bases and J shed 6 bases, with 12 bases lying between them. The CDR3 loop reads CSVDPGLGNEQFF. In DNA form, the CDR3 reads TGCAGCGTTGACCCGGGACTTGGCAATGAGCAGTTCTTC.

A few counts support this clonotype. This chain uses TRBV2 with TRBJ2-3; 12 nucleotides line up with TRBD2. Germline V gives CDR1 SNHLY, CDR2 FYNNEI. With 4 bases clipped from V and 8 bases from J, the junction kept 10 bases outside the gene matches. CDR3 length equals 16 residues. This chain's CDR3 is CASSVCETSGSCTQYF. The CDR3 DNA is TGTGCCAGCAGTGTATGTGAGACTAGCGGGAGTTGTACGCAGTATTTT.